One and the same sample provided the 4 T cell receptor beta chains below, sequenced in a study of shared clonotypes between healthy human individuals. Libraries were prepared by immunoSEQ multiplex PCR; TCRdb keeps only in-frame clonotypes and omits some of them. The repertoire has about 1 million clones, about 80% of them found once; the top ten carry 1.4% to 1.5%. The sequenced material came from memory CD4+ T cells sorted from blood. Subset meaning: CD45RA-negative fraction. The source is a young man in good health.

The CDR3 nucleotides read TGTGCCAGCAGCTTGGGGCTAGCGGCCACTAGCACAGATACGCAGTATTTT. Its protein product is CASSLGLAATSTDTQYF. The V call is TRBV7-6, the J call TRBJ2-3, with TRBD2 matching over 7 bases. V trimming: 3 bases; J trimming: 0 bases; junction bases outside the gene matches: 9. Germline V gene data show CDR1 as SGHVS and CDR2 as FNYEAQ. The CDR3 is made up of 17 amino acids.

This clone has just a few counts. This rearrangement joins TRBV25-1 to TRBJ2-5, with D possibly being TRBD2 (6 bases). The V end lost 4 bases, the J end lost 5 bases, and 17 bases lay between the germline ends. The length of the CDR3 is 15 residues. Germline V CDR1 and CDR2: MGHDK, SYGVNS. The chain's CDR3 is CASSGRGSPRETQYF. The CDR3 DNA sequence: TGTGCCAGCAGTGGGAGGGGCAGCCCGAGGGAGACCCAGTACTTC.

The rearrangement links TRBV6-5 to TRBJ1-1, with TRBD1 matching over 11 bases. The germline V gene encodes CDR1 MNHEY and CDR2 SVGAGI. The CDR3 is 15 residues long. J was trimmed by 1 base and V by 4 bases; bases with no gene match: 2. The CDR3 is CASSWDRGRNTEAFF. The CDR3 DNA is TGTGCCAGCAGTTGGGACAGGGGGAGGAACACTGAAGCTTTCTTT.

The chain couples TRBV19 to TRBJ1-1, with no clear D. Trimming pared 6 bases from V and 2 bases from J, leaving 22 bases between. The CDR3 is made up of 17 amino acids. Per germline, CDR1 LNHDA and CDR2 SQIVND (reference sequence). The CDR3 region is CASRYEAAAQLNTEAFF. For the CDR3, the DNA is TGTGCCAGTAGATACGAGGCAGCCGCCCAGTTAAACACTGAAGCTTTCTTT. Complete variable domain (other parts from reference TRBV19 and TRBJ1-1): DGGITQSPKYLFRKEGQNVTLSCEQNLNHDAMYWYRQDPGQGLRLIYYSQIVNDFQKGDIAEGYSVSREKKESFPLTVTSAQKNPTAFYLCASRYEAAAQLNTEAFFGQGTRLTVV.